Detailed here is one TCR beta chain. Its antigen remains unidentified. These data originate in a study of cytomegalovirus exposure and HLA in healthy donors. Whole-study results and caveats: A highly shared variant cluster was judged a likely technical artifact. Most sequenced TCRs were rare (though some public TCRs occurred in many donors). Available immune exposure information was restricted to CMV serostatus only.

V was clipped by 2 bases and J by 1 base, with 8 bases between them. The germline gives CDR1 MNHEY, CDR2 SVGAGI. This CDR3 is built from 14 residues. At sampling all donors were nominally healthy, likely with unrecorded immune exposures. The PCR employed 60 Vbeta primers together with 13 Jbeta primers. Only in-frame clones appear in the TCRdb table, and some are missing; sequencing was by immunoSEQ multiplex PCR. Among 130,000 to 150,000 clones, around 80% were seen once, and the ten largest hold 6.8%. The clonotype originates from a man aged 35 to 55 in good health and CMV-seropositive. V usage is TRBV6-5 and J usage is TRBJ1-1; D gene ambiguous. Sequencing input: PBMCs. CDR3 coding DNA: TGTGCCAGCAGTTACGAGGCAGCGAACACTGAAGCTTTCTTT. As protein: CASSYEAANTEAFF.